This T cell receptor (beta chain) was sequenced for a study of graft-versus-host responses after intestinal transplantation. Overall study: Recipients across the board were started on anti-thymocyte globulin induction, then kept on tacrolimus and steroids for about 3 years.

Sequencing was performed with immunoSEQ multiplex PCR; in TCRdb, only in-frame clones are kept and a portion is missing. This sample yields fewer than 110,000 clones, of which 87% are seen a single time; over 0.6% belongs to the top ten. V lost 4 bases and J lost 9; bases outside the gene matches: 10. The CDR3 covers 16 residues. Germline assignment: CDR1 SGDLS and CDR2 YYNGEE. General study results and limits: The presence of high graft-versus-host to host-versus-graft clonal ratios in allografts characterized patients with graft-donor T cell macrochimerism.

Concerning this clone: Antigen: not known.

The chain combines TRBV9 with TRBJ2-1; 13 nucleotides line up with TRBD2. This receptor was identified in a human donor who was the organ donor for an intestinal transplant. Specimen: unstimulated CD4+ T cells sorted from spleen or lymph node cells, collected before transplant. The CDR3 protein is CASSTSGGAPTGEQFF. The DNA for the CDR3 is TGTGCCAGCAGCACTAGCGGGGGGGCACCTACCGGTGAGCAGTTCTTC.